The present TCR beta chain was sequenced within a study of OX40 agonist ivuxolimab in advanced cancers. Worth noting for this clone: Its target is unknown.

Only in-frame clones appear in the TCRdb table, and some are missing; sequencing was by immunoSEQ multiplex PCR. The data contain about 68,000 clones, roughly nine tenths of them singletons. CDR3 size: 15 residues. Germline V gene lookup returns CDR1 SGHAT and CDR2 FQNNGV. V dropped 5 bases and J dropped 7 bases, with 18 bases sitting between them. Broader study findings: Expanded clones tended on average to be more numerous among CD8+ T cells than CD4+. Clonal expansion in partial responders at 0.1-3.0 mg/kg ranked among the lowest.

The TCR was taken from an adult with an advanced solid tumor such as melanoma, head and neck, liver or kidney cancer. The source material was CD4+ or CD8+ T cells sorted from blood, sampled in a trial of the OX40 agonist ivuxolimab. V and J are TRBV11-2 and TRBJ2-1; D is perhaps TRBD2 (6 bases). CDR3 nucleotide sequence: TGTGCCAGCAGCCCCCCGGGGAGGATTCCGAATGAGCAGTTCTTC. This codes for CASSPPGRIPNEQFF.